The clone carrying this TCR beta chain was observed a few times. This specimen includes other DNA sequences encoding the same CDR3. Assay: immunoSEQ multiplex PCR; the TCRdb copy retains only in-frame clones and omits some. The table includes about 220,000 clones, approximately 86% detected once. The CDR3 consists of 14 residues. CDR1 is SGDLS and CDR2 is YYNGEE in the germline V gene. Trimming took 0 bases from V and 1 from J, leaving 7 bases between them. This entry comes from a study of blood T cell repertoires in COVID-19. V usage is TRBV9 and J usage is TRBJ1-1; D is ambiguous. The sequence derives from a woman older than 75 with acute or convalescent COVID-19. The specimen sequenced was peripheral blood. The CDR3 bases are TGTGCCAGCAGCGTAGCTAGCCGGAACACTGAAGCTTTCTTT. Its translation: CASSVASRNTEAFF.